This TCR beta chain was retrieved from a study of cytomegalovirus exposure and HLA in healthy donors (dated by TCRdb to the late 2010s). Some background on the complete study: An earlier analysis of 550 to 700 of the donors reported roughly 300 Gb of sequence data and roughly 100 million unique TCR beta sequences from approximately 180 million T cells. Donor age, sex, ethnicity and CMV serostatus were compiled together with the repertoire data. The later analysis used no new phenotypic data to find candidate immune exposures, relying instead on TCR beta sequences and their occurrence across donors. A separate validation cohort of roughly 110 different subjects was used in addition to the roughly 700-subject first cohort. An early release that covered about 600 HLA-typed donors contained around 300 gigabases of sequencing data and around 85 million unique TCR sequences. Of the 300 to 500 genotyped donors, 80% to 90% were placed in the genetic ancestry cluster associated with self-reported Caucasian donors. Typing coverage differed by locus: A, B, C, DRB1 and DQB1 were typed in roughly 620-640 donors, DQA1 in 500 to 550, DPA1 in 600 to 610, and DPB1 in just under 490. The study aimed to test whether cataloging public T cell receptors could reveal signatures of past pathogen exposure. Across 398 genotyped donors of the cohort, an average of approximately 240,000 unique TCR beta nucleotide sequences per donor were sequenced, and roughly 18% of those sequences were non-productive. The study used immunosequencing to profile the T cell repertoires of hundreds of subjects and linked those repertoires to cytomegalovirus serostatus. In a later analysis, previously published TCR beta repertoires from some 640 donors were re-analyzed and high-resolution HLA genotyping was added so that TCR occurrence patterns could be studied. The study combined high-throughput TCR immunosequencing, statistical association of individual TCRs with disease status, and machine learning to predict cytomegalovirus infection status. In an earlier analysis of 587 of the donors, high-throughput TCR beta sequencing was used to judge whether each TCR beta V gene segment behaved as functional or pseudogenic. About five DR-DQ haplotypes were handled as single units for association and clustering because linkage in the cohort was strong. In a later genetic analysis, genome-wide SNP genotypes for 398 of the 666 donors were used, and that subset was treated as a discovery cohort. HLA typing covered class I and class II loci at four-digit resolution. All discovery cohort repertoires had been generated using a single sequencing platform.

Paper-wide results and their limitations: A further reported finding was that TCR beta sequences accurately predicted the HLA-A and HLA-B alleles for most subjects in the first cohort. The classifier was reported to diagnose cytomegalovirus status with high specificity and sensitivity in both the original and validation cohorts. In vitro tests confirmed that a few of the cytomegalovirus-associated TCR beta chains recognize cytomegalovirus antigens. In an earlier analysis of fewer than 750 of the donors, most TCR beta V segments were observed in productive rearrangements about 90% or about 30% of the time, broadly matching IMGT annotations. CMV serostatus was the only immune exposure information available for the cohort. It was suggested by the authors that the approach could potentially be generalized to other disease states and immunological phenotypes. Most TCR sequences were seen in very few donors, while some public TCRs were found in many individuals. A later genetic analysis reported fewer N-insertions in productive TCRs among donors in an Asian-associated ancestry cluster than the roughly 620-donor mean. Strong co-occurrence of HLA alleles, especially DR and DQ, made assigning TCR associations to individual alleles difficult. A cluster of highly shared sequence variants was judged likely to be a technical artifact of the sequencing pipeline. Linkage disequilibrium might explain the correlated functional status among segregating V segments, but an unknown experimental factor could not be ruled out. The earlier analysis of approximately 560 of the donors excluded 15 to 20 rarely observed V segments, including chromosome 9 orphons, because counts were too low. Only TCR beta chains were sequenced in this cohort, and the absence of alpha or paired-chain data limited detectable features. Because some donors lacked HLA typing at each locus, the association tests relied only on the typed subset. The presence/absence analyses assumed that sequencing depth was roughly uniform across donors, and that assumption may not be true. A later analysis found that TCR association rates varied across HLA loci, with DRB1 alleles showing the most associated TCRs and HLA-C alleles the fewest. In a later genetic analysis, a missense DCLRE1C variant was associated with V-gene and J-gene trimming of TCR beta chains, and the association was replicated in an independent cohort. Most CMV-associated TCR beta chains appeared to be HLA-restricted in a later analysis, and the HLA associations seemed to be driven largely by CMV exposure. Several of the top co-occurrence clusters appeared to be linked to parvovirus B19, influenza, CMV and Epstein-Barr virus, according to a later analysis. In the study, roughly 160 TCR beta chains were listed as associated with cytomegalovirus. The 87-base-pair reads could not distinguish some IMGT-functional V segments, including TRBV6-2 and TRBV6-3, so those segments were excluded. A later analysis found that HLA-associated TCR beta chains were more clonally expanded and had lower generation probabilities than equally common non-associated chains. A later analysis associated around 16,000 TCR beta sequences with specific HLA alleles at a false discovery rate of 0.05.

V ends up 3 bases short and J 8 bases short, with an unmatched junction base count of 15. The CDR3 runs 16 amino acids, cysteine and phenylalanine included. Only CDR3 DNA is held: 48 bases, read in frame from base 1. The germline V gene (reference sequence) supplies CDR1 LNHDA and CDR2 SQIVND. Receptor libraries were prepared by the immunoSEQ multiplex PCR assay. For the multiplex PCR, a mixture combining 60 forward primers for TCR Vbeta segments and 13 reverse primers for TCR Jbeta segments was used. The CDR3 region of rearranged TCR beta genes was amplified from genomic DNA by a multiplex PCR assay. On the Illumina HiSeq System, the amplified TCR beta libraries were sequenced as 87-base-pair reads. Per the authors' processing: A later analysis tallied 75 million to 85 million unique TCR beta chains across the 666 repertoires, and around 12 million of those chains were shared by two or more donors. A nearest-neighbor algorithm error-corrected the raw reads and collapsed the reads into unique sequences, merging closely related sequences to remove PCR and sequencing errors. V, D and J gene segments were assigned by aligning CDR3 sequences to IMGT reference sequences. For a sequence to be retained, at least a six-nucleotide match to both a V gene segment and a J gene segment was required. A rearrangement counted as productive if the CDR3 had no stop codons and remained in frame with V and J, and every other rearrangement counted as non-productive. Following IMGT convention, CDR3 was defined as the stretch from the second conserved V-encoded cysteine up to the conserved J-encoded phenylalanine. The earlier analysis of about 500 of the donors excluded sequences that lacked an unambiguous match to a single V gene segment. In an earlier analysis of 587 of the donors, V segments were called functional above 56.7% productive rearrangements and were called segregating when the between-donor standard deviation exceeded 5%. To diagnose cytomegalovirus status from the catalog of TCR beta chain sequences, a statistical classification framework was built. V and J gene assignment, in a later analysis, came from comparing TCR nucleotide sequences with IMGT/GENE-DB human TR gene sequences. In a later analysis, CDR3 sequences and most-parsimonious VDJ recombination scenarios were assigned using the TCRdist pipeline. In a later analysis, each TCR beta chain was defined by its CDR3 amino acid sequence together with its V-gene family, and reads without a unique V-gene family were excluded. A later analysis removed roughly 590 highly shared, low-generation-probability nucleotide sequences to deal with suspected cross-contamination and a sequencing artifact. In a later analysis, a clonal expansion index was calculated for each public chain from normalized within-repertoire ranks of inferred template counts. A later analysis computed generation probabilities with a VDJ recombination model fitted to out-of-frame rearrangements, and checked the results against IGoR. Hypergeometric tests were used in a later analysis to score TCR-TCR, TCR-HLA and TCR-CMV co-occurrence, with a repertoire-size bias correction applied to the TCR pairs. False discovery rates were estimated in a later analysis by permuting HLA or CMV assignments 20 times. A later analysis grouped co-occurring TCRs with DBSCAN, adding TCRdist sequence similarity when clustering within HLA-allele-positive subsets. For co-occurrence clustering, repertoires with fewer than 30,000 or more than 120,000 public chains were excluded, along with five repertoires with anomalous nucleotide sharing. As stored in TCRdb, this immuneACCESS dataset retains in-frame rearrangements with V and J assigned. A fraction of the clones does not appear; measured against another copy, unresolved V genes explain less than half of the discrepancy, and the remainder lacks a known reason. Clone size and V and J calls were adopted from that table, with D and trimming inferred from the DNA. This sample holds fewer than 250,000 clones; around 76% were observed only once. Roughly 6% of the sample is taken by the ten largest.

The cohort was made up of under 800 healthy bone marrow donors. Cohort members were all nominally healthy when sampled, although unrecorded immune exposures were likely present. The donor tested CMV seropositive, placing the donor among the roughly 300 seropositive members of the cohort. Each donor provided a peripheral blood sample, and peripheral blood mononuclear cells were used for TCR beta sequencing. Genomic DNA was extracted from the blood cell samples with the Qiagen DNeasy Blood Extraction Kit. A word on this clone: Its antigen is still unknown. Base qualities are missing; no much larger clone stands one base away.

Sequenced sample: PBMCs. The clonotype comes from a middle-aged man in good health and CMV-seropositive. The V and J segments used are TRBV19 and TRBJ1-2; the central 7 bases match TRBD1. The base sequence is TGTGCCAGTAGTATGTTGGGGACAGCCGTCTTCGGGGGCTACACCTTC. The encoded protein is CASSMLGTAVFGGYTF.